This T cell receptor (beta chain) was sequenced for a study of Ad26.COV2.S vaccination and SARS-CoV-2 variants. Overall study: Once or twice, 56 days apart, Ad26.COV2.S was delivered intramuscularly.

The germline CDR1 and CDR2 sequences are WSHSY and SAAADI. The CDR3 has 13 residues. As for treatment: some 20 received Ad26.COV2.S at low or high dose, single or two shots; 5 received placebo; per-sample allocation not given. Repertoires come from day 63 after the first vaccine or placebo injection. A Boston adult aged 18-55 years was the donor. Broader study findings: The breadth of spike-specific CD8+ and CD4+ T cell responses after vaccination was reportedly substantial.

TCRdb's table, derived via immunoSEQ multiplex PCR, lists solely in-frame clones and lacks some. The sample records 300,000 to 500,000 clones, 75% to 90% being singletons. Remarks on this clone: The antigen remains undetermined. At one end the junction does not follow the germline gene, possibly because of a read error.

This TCR came from a person between 18 and 59 years old who received the Ad26.COV2.S COVID-19 vaccine or a placebo. Sequencing used peripheral blood, obtained in a trial of Ad26.COV2.S vaccine versus placebo. V usage is TRBV10-2 and J usage is TRBJ1-2, with no clear D. The CDR3 DNA reads TGCGCCAGCAGTGAGGCACTTAACTATGGCTACATCTTC. Encoded protein: CASSEALNYGYIF.